This T cell receptor beta chain derives from a study of T cells in Graves' hyperthyroidism and ophthalmopathy (dated by TCRdb to the late 2010s). About the full investigation: Peripheral blood was sampled at the time of initial diagnosis, prior to any treatment. To identify distinguishing TCR V-J signatures, a discovery cohort of about 95 patients was used, comprising some 45 with Graves' ophthalmopathy and 57 with stable Graves' hyperthyroidism. Prospective prediction of ophthalmopathy was tested in an independent validation cohort of 18 hyperthyroidism patients and around 16 patients who later progressed to ophthalmopathy. The roughly 94 discovery patients were randomly divided into training and test sets at a 7:3 ratio. The study also compared thyroid tissue and blood T-cell repertoires from about six Graves' hyperthyroidism patients. Once sampling was done, hyperthyroidism patients were given methimazole at a starting dose of 30 mg daily, whereas ophthalmopathy patients were given high-dose intravenous methylprednisolone. According to the paper, TCR Vbeta CDR3 sequencing was carried out on 135 peripheral blood samples, which came from approximately 41 ophthalmopathy, roughly 75 hyperthyroidism and approximately 17 progressor patients.

Ophthalmopathy patients had moderately to severely active disease, with a Clinical Activity Score of 3 or more, a NOSPECS grade of 4 or more, and a disease duration of less than 3 months. Any patient with an uncontrolled infection, another autoimmune disease, pregnancy or lactation was excluded. Diagnoses were based on clinical symptoms, serum thyroxine and TRAb, thyroid ultrasound and orbital computed tomography. Ficoll-Paque density gradient centrifugation was used to isolate PBMCs from about 10 ml of fresh peripheral blood. Total RNA was extracted using Trizol reagent, and RNA quality was assessed on an Agilent 2100 Bioanalyzer. The TCR beta CDR3 regions were amplified from RNA transcripts. The first round of RT-PCR for the TCR CDR3 was performed with the HTBI primer set and the Qiagen OneStep RT-PCR kit. The libraries were constructed in a second round of multiplex PCR and then size-selected and purified. Sequencing of the libraries was done on an Illumina HiSeq2000 using paired-end 100 bp reads. In the source study's methods: Raw data were processed with SOAPnuke, discarding reads with adapters, uncalled bases, mean Phred below 15, or no exact constant-primer or identifier match. COPE v1.2.5 was used to merge high-quality paired reads, and clonotypes were defined as unique nucleotide sequences. MiTCR v1.1 was used to align the clonotypes against IMGT TRBV, TRBD and TRBJ reference segments. Only V-J combinations with frequency above 0.0001, covering 99% to 99.2% of repertoires, were analysed. A TCS score was defined as the ratio of F50 (clonal expansion) to E x V (chaos), with BLOSUM62-based TCRdist applied between CDR3 peptides within each V-J. Welch's t-statistics and random forest reduced 500 to 550 V-J features to 10 to 15, which were used in a naive Bayes classifier (R e1071). Starting from the raw public reads, TCRdb applied fastp trimming at Q25, assembled clones with MiXCR and retained in-frame beta chains. When rows share a CDR3 protein, they turn into one entry using the most common DNA and genes. Clone size and V and J calls follow TCRdb, not the original study. This sample lists about 600,000 distinct CDR3 sequences; around 15% were detected once. Of the sample, 2.5% to 4% is held by the ten largest clones.

Points on this clonotype: Its cognate antigen has yet to be identified. Per-base quality was not reported, and no clone a single base away is much larger than it.

Paper-wide results and their limitations: Ophthalmopathy was separated from stable hyperthyroidism by a 13 V-J signature model, with over 85% sensitivity and roughly 81% specificity obtained in cross-validation and 80%/75% obtained in testing. In validation, the model predicted progression to ophthalmopathy a median of approximately 6.6 months before onset, with approximately 71% sensitivity and just under 75% specificity. No statistical method was used to set the sample size in advance, and investigators knew the group allocation. Most expanded thyroid clonotypes (frequency above 0.001) were also detected in blood, a finding suggesting that blood repertoires may reflect thyroid immune responses.

The CDR3 starts with the cysteine, ends with the phenylalanine, and has 14 residues. Only the CDR3 DNA is retained, 42 bases long and in frame from the first base. The germline V gene encodes CDR1 SGHAT and CDR2 FQNNGV. The junction shows trimming of 8 bases on V and 4 bases on J, and the gene matches do not reach 5 bases of it. The rearranged chain carries TRBV11-2 and TRBJ2-2, with 9 middle bases fitting TRBD2. This receptor was taken from a middle-aged woman with Graves' ophthalmopathy. Input material: blood. The DNA sequence follows: TGTGCCAGCCGTAGTAGCGGGAGCACCGGGGAGCTGTTTTTT. Translated, it gives CASRSSGSTGELFF.